This is a list of T cell receptor beta chains from one sample in a study of blood T cell repertoires in COVID-19. Some clones are missing from TCRdb's copy, which holds only in-frame ones; the method was immunoSEQ multiplex PCR. The sample includes fewer than 15,000 clones, approximately 91% of them seen just once. The specimen was peripheral blood. The receptors here all came from a woman aged 70 to 79 in a cohort sampled during active or convalescent COVID-19. The CDR3 runs from the conserved cysteine through the conserved F or W. D genes are given only for firm matches. Rows give clone size only sometimes, using once, few, many, or a class for an expanded clone.

TRBV28,-,TRBJ2-2,14,-,CASSGGSNTGELFF,TGTGCCAGCAGTGGGGGGTCGAACACCGGGGAGCTGTTTTTT
TRBV14,TRBD2,TRBJ2-5,15,-,CASSSLAGGQETQYF,TGTGCCAGCAGCTCACTAGCGGGGGGCCAAGAGACCCAGTACTTC
TRBV28,-,TRBJ2-7,12,-,CASRSGFYEQYF,TGTGCCAGCAGGTCAGGGTTCTACGAGCAGTACTTC
TRBV19,TRBD2,TRBJ2-3,16,once,CASSRRTSGGTDTQYF,TGTGCCAGTAGTCGACGGACTAGCGGGGGCACAGATACGCAGTATTTT
TRBV12-1,-,TRBJ2-7,13,-,CASEPFKAYEQYF,TGTGCCAGCGAGCCATTCAAAGCCTACGAGCAGTACTTC
TRBV29-1,-,TRBJ2-2,13,-,CSGGERDTGELFF,TGCAGCGGGGGGGAGCGTGACACCGGGGAGCTGTTTTTT
TRBV3-1/TRBV3-2,-,TRBJ1-5,14,-,CASSPRTGNQPQHF,TGTGCCAGCAGCCCTAGGACGGGAAATCAGCCCCAGCATTTT
TRBV7-2,-,TRBJ1-1,12,-,CASAGRTTEAFF,TGTGCCAGTGCAGGGAGGACCACTGAAGCTTTCTTT
TRBV7-2,-,TRBJ1-6,14,-,CASSFLSDNSPLHF,TGTGCCAGCAGCTTTCTTTCCGATAATTCACCCCTCCACTTT
TRBV18,-,TRBJ1-5,16,-,CASSPSTGSSNQPQHF,TGTGCCAGCTCACCGAGCACGGGGTCTAGCAATCAGCCCCAGCATTTT
TRBV28,-,TRBJ1-5,15,-,CASLPFRVANQPQHF,TGTGCCAGCCTACCGTTCCGGGTGGCAAATCAGCCCCAGCATTTT
TRBV5-5,TRBD1,TRBJ1-2,16,-,CASSLEGDRGSYGYTF,TGTGCCAGCAGCTTGGAGGGGGACAGGGGAAGTTATGGCTACACCTTC
TRBV20-1,TRBD2,TRBJ2-3,14,-,CSASDSGGAGTQYF,TGCAGTGCTAGTGATAGCGGGGGGGCCGGTACGCAGTATTTT
TRBV7-2,-,TRBJ1-1,15,once,CASSLVGRGNTEAFF,TGTGCCAGCAGCTTAGTGGGTCGAGGGAACACTGAAGCTTTCTTT
TRBV7-8,TRBD2,TRBJ2-7,17,-,CASSFTSGGVNSYEQYF,TGTGCCAGCAGCTTTACTAGCGGGGGGGTGAACTCCTACGAGCAGTACTTC
TRBV30,TRBD1,TRBJ2-2,15,-,CAWSVGTGFSGELFF,TGTGCCTGGAGTGTCGGGACAGGGTTCTCCGGGGAGCTGTTTTTT
TRBV18,TRBD1,TRBJ1-4,13,once,CASSTDRVEKLFF,TGTGCCAGCTCAACGGACAGGGTCGAAAAACTGTTTTTT
TRBV5-1,TRBD1,TRBJ2-7,15,once,CASSRGRTGDGEQYF,TGCGCCAGCAGCAGGGGGAGGACAGGGGACGGCGAGCAGTACTTC
TRBV4-1,TRBD1,TRBJ1-2,15,once,CASSPRTGWSNGYTF,TGCGCCAGCAGCCCCCGGACAGGGTGGTCTAATGGCTACACCTTC
TRBV28,-,TRBJ1-2,13,-,CASHATGWGGYTF,TGTGCCAGCCACGCCACGGGATGGGGTGGCTACACCTTC
TRBV11-2,TRBD2,TRBJ2-3,17,-,CASSLDLLALSTDTQYF,TGTGCCAGCAGCTTAGATCTACTAGCGCTAAGCACAGATACGCAGTATTTT
TRBV5-1,-,TRBJ1-1,16,-,CASSQTGRPQDTEAFF,TGCGCCAGCAGCCAAACCGGGAGGCCCCAGGACACTGAAGCTTTCTTT
TRBV7-2,-,TRBJ2-3,16,-,CASSLWNGAGEDTQYF,TGTGCCAGCAGCTTATGGAATGGGGCAGGAGAAGATACGCAGTATTTT
TRBV4-3,-,TRBJ1-2,14,-,CASSRIGQIFGYTF,TGCGCCAGCAGCCGCATTGGACAGATTTTCGGCTACACCTTC
TRBV18,TRBD2,TRBJ2-1,12,-,CASHGGGDEQFF,TGTGCCAGCCACGGGGGGGGCGATGAGCAGTTCTTC
TRBV2,TRBD2,TRBJ2-5,16,-,CASSEEVLAGGETQYF,TGTGCCAGCAGTGAAGAGGTTCTAGCGGGGGGTGAGACCCAGTACTTC
TRBV5-6,TRBD1,TRBJ2-7,15,once,CASSSRTGNPYEQYF,TGTGCCAGCAGCTCGCGGACAGGGAACCCCTACGAGCAGTACTTC
TRBV6-2/TRBV6-3,TRBD1,TRBJ1-5,15,-,CASSSTGVLPKPQHF,TGTGCCAGCAGTTCGACAGGGGTCCTCCCAAAGCCCCAGCATTTT
TRBV7-8,TRBD1,TRBJ1-2,17,-,CASSLHQTGVSNYGYTF,TGTGCCAGCAGCTTACATCAAACAGGGGTCTCTAACTATGGCTACACCTTC
TRBV5-1,TRBD1,TRBJ1-6,13,-,CASSFQGESPLHF,TGCGCCAGCAGCTTCCAGGGGGAATCACCCCTCCACTTT
TRBV11-1,-,TRBJ2-7,16,-,CASANPAGQSSYEQYF,TGTGCCAGCGCTAACCCGGCAGGCCAGAGCTCCTACGAGCAGTACTTC
TRBV6-6,TRBD1,TRBJ1-1,15,-,CASSYHPPGQVEAFF,TGTGCCAGCAGTTACCACCCCCCGGGACAGGTAGAAGCTTTCTTT
TRBV3-1/TRBV3-2,-,TRBJ1-1,14,-,CASSPDRRNTEAFF,TGTGCCAGCAGCCCTGACAGGCGGAACACTGAAGCTTTCTTT
TRBV6-5,TRBD1,TRBJ1-1,14,-,CASSANSGGTEAFF,TGTGCCAGCAGCGCGAACTCAGGGGGCACTGAAGCTTTCTTT
TRBV28,-,TRBJ1-4,17,-,CASESRQYRAINEKLFF,TGTGCCAGCGAATCTAGACAGTATCGGGCAATTAATGAAAAACTGTTTTTT
TRBV9,-,TRBJ1-1,15,once,CASSPGQGSDTEAFF,TGTGCCAGCAGCCCAGGCCAGGGCAGCGACACTGAAGCTTTCTTT
TRBV18,-,TRBJ2-7,14,-,CASSPGLTSYEQYF,TGTGCCAGCTCACCGGGACTCACCTCCTACGAGCAGTACTTC
TRBV19,-,TRBJ2-7,15,-,CASSRGDRSMNEQYF,TGTGCCAGTAGCCGCGGGGACAGATCCATGAACGAGCAGTACTTC
TRBV5-1,TRBD2,TRBJ2-1,16,-,CASSLGWTSVGNEQFF,TGCGCCAGCAGCTTGGGGTGGACTAGCGTCGGGAATGAGCAGTTCTTC
TRBV19,-,TRBJ2-3,15,-,CASSSRGGRTDTQYF,TGTGCCAGTAGTAGCAGGGGTGGGCGTACAGATACGCAGTATTTT
TRBV7-2,TRBD1,TRBJ2-7,15,-,CASSPQGGQTYEQYF,TGTGCCAGCAGCCCACAAGGGGGACAGACCTACGAGCAGTACTTC
TRBV19,-,TRBJ2-2,14,-,CASSRQGWSGELFF,TGTGCCAGTAGTAGGCAGGGATGGAGCGGGGAGCTGTTTTTT
TRBV2,TRBD1,TRBJ1-5,15,large,CASSGTGFSNQPQHF,TGTGCCAGCAGCGGGACAGGATTCAGCAATCAGCCCCAGCATTTT
TRBV12-3/TRBV12-4,-,TRBJ1-3,12,-,CASSLPGSPLYF,TGTGCCAGCAGTTTACCGGGATCACCACTATATTTT
TRBV28,TRBD1,TRBJ1-4,15,-,CASSAQDRTKGKLFF,TGTGCCAGCAGTGCCCAGGACAGGACTAAGGGAAAACTGTTTTTT
TRBV20-1,TRBD2,TRBJ2-3,15,-,CSASGGGGAADTQYF,TGCAGTGCTAGTGGGGGCGGGGGGGCTGCAGATACGCAGTATTTT
TRBV19,TRBD1,TRBJ1-3,14,-,CASTTQGAGNTIYF,TGTGCCAGTACCACACAGGGGGCAGGAAACACCATATATTTT
TRBV9,-,TRBJ2-3,14,-,CASSVSRRTDTQYF,TGTGCCAGCAGCGTTTCCAGGCGAACAGATACGCAGTATTTT
TRBV3-1/TRBV3-2,-,TRBJ2-7,12,-,CASSQVRYEQYF,TGTGCCAGCAGTCAAGTGCGGTACGAGCAGTACTTC
TRBV7-2,-,TRBJ2-7,15,-,CASSQAPGKTYEQYF,TGTGCCAGCAGCCAAGCGCCAGGGAAGACCTACGAGCAGTACTTC
TRBV7-9,-,TRBJ1-1,14,-,CASSLQGLNTEAFF,TGTGCCAGCAGCTTGCAGGGATTGAACACTGAAGCTTTCTTT
TRBV2,-,TRBJ2-1,11,-,CASSANNEQFF,TGTGCCAGCAGTGCTAACAATGAGCAGTTCTTC
TRBV5-4,-,TRBJ2-4,14,-,CASSFPGVKNIQYF,TGTGCCAGCAGCTTCCCAGGGGTTAAAAACATTCAGTACTTC